Following are 7 T cell receptor beta chains from one sample sequenced in a study of regulatory T cells in long-lasting Graves disease. The TCR beta library used iRepertoire HTBI primers with Arm-PCR amplification of CDR3. TCRdb processed the multiplex PCR reads anew with MiXCR; each CDR3 protein has one entry. The table has approximately 500,000 distinct CDR3 sequences, 20% to 25% seen once; the top ten hold roughly 7%. Time point indicated: persistent/refractory GD, antithyroid drugs over 5 years with positive TRAb. Making the TCR library involved RNA that had been extracted from PBMCs. This sample comprised peripheral blood mononuclear cells (PBMCs), obtained when the disease was refractory, from a patient treated with antithyroid drugs. The receptor set was obtained from a female donor with Graves disease.

At least ten counts were recorded for this clonotype. V and J are TRBV20-1 and TRBJ1-4; D unresolved. CDR1 DFQATT and CDR2 SNEGSKA come from the germline V gene (reference sequence). Between the trimmed V and J ends, which lost 2 bases and 7 bases, there was a span of 11 bases. CDR3 length equals 13 residues. Here the CDR3 DNA reads TGCAGTGCTAGATCTGAAAACCGTGAAAAACTGTTTTTT. Its protein is CSARSENREKLFF.

This clonotype was observed at least ten times. The CDR3 sequence is CASSLLGGSGNEQYF. DNA of the CDR3: TGTGCCAGCAGTTTATTGGGGGGTTCGGGTAACGAGCAGTACTTC. This chain links TRBV28 with TRBJ2-7; tentative D call: TRBD2 (6 bases). V shed 1 base and J shed 5 bases, with 15 bases lying between them. The germline CDR1 and CDR2 sequences are MDHEN and SYDVKM. The CDR3 totals 15 residues.

This clonotype was observed many times. This chain joins TRBV28 and TRBJ1-5; D perhaps matches TRBD1 (6 bases). The V and J ends lost 7 bases and 6 bases respectively, with 22 bases between them. Germline CDR1 and CDR2: MDHEN and SYDVKM. The CDR3 is 16 residues long. The CDR3 bases are TGTGCCAGCACCGATGGGGAACAGGGACGGGGTCAGCCCCAGCATTTT. Protein product: CASTDGEQGRGQPQHF.

This clonotype came up many times. The J gene is TRBJ1-1, the V gene TRBV24-1; 7 bases are shared with TRBD1. Trimming removed 4 bases from V and 1 base from J; junction bases left unmatched: 5. CDR3 size: 15 residues. CDR1 is KGHDR, CDR2 SFDVKD, per germline. The CDR3 DNA follows: TGTGCCACCAGTGACCCCAGGGGGGGGAACACTGAAGCTTTCTTT. Amino acids: CATSDPRGGNTEAFF.

For this clonotype: A much larger clonotype is one base distant, so this may be a read error. This rearrangement joins TRBV20-1 to TRBJ2-7; D is ambiguous. V was trimmed by 2 bases and J by 0 bases, leaving 8 bases between them. Germline values: CDR1 DFQATT, CDR2 SNEGSKA (reference sequence). The CDR3 is 13 amino acids. In nucleotides, the CDR3 is TGCAGTGCTAGATTGGACGGCTCCTACGAGCAGTACTTC. Translating gives CSARLDGSYEQYF.

This clonotype was picked up a small number of times. A much larger clone differs from this one at a single base, so this may be a read error. Given the absence of the conserved phenylalanine or tryptophan at the CDR3 end, a read error is likely. This sequence joins TRBV28 and TRBJ1-5; possible D gene TRBD1, 6 bases. Trimming left V 4 bases short and J 3 bases short, with 19 bases between. Per germline, CDR1 MDHEN and CDR2 SYDVKM. The CDR3 has 17 residues. The CDR3: CASSSPGRGHSNQPQHS. The DNA for the CDR3 is TGTGCCAGCAGTTCCCCGGGCAGGGGCCACTCCAATCAGCCCCAGCATTCT.

This clonotype was counted ten times or more. The chain links TRBV19 to TRBJ1-5; no clear D. The V gene lost 8 bases and the J gene lost 4 bases, with 9 bases spanning the gap. The CDR3 runs to 12 residues. Germline V gene lookup returns CDR1 LNHDA and CDR2 SQIVND (reference sequence). CDR3 loop: CASGSLNQPQHF. In DNA, the CDR3 is TGTGCCAGTGGCAGCCTAAATCAGCCCCAGCATTTT. Drawing the rest from reference TRBV19 and TRBJ1-5, the complete variable domain is DGGITQSPKYLFRKEGQNVTLSCEQNLNHDAMYWYRQDPGQGLRLIYYSQIVNDFQKGDIAEGYSVSREKKESFPLTVTSAQKNPTAFYLCASGSLNQPQHFGDGTRLSIL.